This T cell receptor beta chain was sequenced for a study of T cells in Graves' hyperthyroidism and ophthalmopathy (dated 2019 in TCRdb). Broadly, across the study: Peripheral blood samples were taken at initial diagnosis, before any treatment was given. TCR Vbeta CDR3 sequencing of 130 to 150 peripheral blood samples (under 45 ophthalmopathy, 75 to 80 hyperthyroidism and approximately 17 progressor patients) is reported in the paper. Thyroid tissue and blood T-cell repertoires from over 5 Graves' hyperthyroidism patients were also compared in the study. To identify TCR V-J signatures that set the groups apart, the researchers used a discovery cohort of 90 to 100 patients, made up of 40 to 45 with Graves' ophthalmopathy and some 60 with stable Graves' hyperthyroidism. The 100 or so discovery patients were divided at random into training and test sets in a 7:3 ratio. After blood sampling, hyperthyroidism patients were treated with methimazole at a starting dose of 30 mg daily, and ophthalmopathy patients were treated with high-dose intravenous methylprednisolone. Prospective prediction of ophthalmopathy was tested in an independent validation cohort consisting of 18 to 20 hyperthyroidism patients and approximately 16 patients who later progressed to ophthalmopathy.

This clonotype has at least ten counts. Its target antigen remains unknown. No base quality information exists; no much larger clone differs at one position. Cut back by 1 base and 3 bases, the V and J ends lie 10 bases apart. From the cysteine up to the phenylalanine, the CDR3 has a length of 14 residues. Here the CDR3 DNA is all that survives: 42 bases in frame from base 1. Reading the germline V gene gives CDR1 SNHLY and CDR2 FYNNEI. Summary of the overall study and its limitations: In validation, the model predicted progression to ophthalmopathy a median of approximately 6.3 months before onset, with roughly 68% sensitivity and more than 72% specificity. Ophthalmopathy was separated from stable hyperthyroidism by a 13 V-J signature model, with approximately 89% sensitivity and approximately 84% specificity obtained in cross-validation and 80%/75% obtained in testing. Most expanded thyroid clonotypes (frequency above 0.001) were also detected in blood, suggesting blood repertoires may reflect thyroid immune responses. No statistical method was used to set the sample size in advance, and investigators knew the group allocation.

Ophthalmopathy patients had moderately to severely active disease, with a Clinical Activity Score of 3 or more, a NOSPECS grade of 4 or more, and a disease duration of less than 3 months. Exclusion was applied to patients with uncontrolled infections, other autoimmune diseases, pregnancy or lactation. Diagnoses were based on clinical symptoms, serum thyroxine and TRAb, thyroid ultrasound and orbital computed tomography. Ficoll-Paque density gradient centrifugation was used to isolate PBMCs from approximately 10 ml of fresh peripheral blood. Trizol reagent was used to extract total RNA, and RNA quality was then checked on an Agilent 2100 Bioanalyzer. Amplification of TCR beta CDR3 regions was carried out from RNA transcripts. The first round of RT-PCR for the TCR CDR3 was performed with the HTBI primer set and the Qiagen OneStep RT-PCR kit. Libraries were constructed in a second round of multiplex PCR, after which size selection and purification were performed. Sequencing of the libraries was done on an Illumina HiSeq2000 using paired-end 100 bp reads. As for how the authors treated the data: Raw data were processed with SOAPnuke, discarding reads with adapters, uncalled bases, mean Phred below 15, or no exact constant-primer or identifier match. High-quality paired reads were merged using COPE v1.2.5, and each unique nucleotide sequence was defined as a clonotype. Clonotypes were aligned to IMGT TRBV, TRBD and TRBJ reference segments using MiTCR v1.1. Analysis was restricted to V-J combinations with a frequency above 0.0001, which covered approximately 99% of repertoires. The TCS score was defined as the ratio of F50 (clonal expansion) to E x V (chaos), calculated using BLOSUM62-based TCRdist between CDR3 peptides within each V-J. Welch's t-statistics and random forest reduced roughly 540 V-J features to 13, which were used in a naive Bayes classifier (R e1071). TCRdb applied fastp at Q25 and MiXCR to the public reads, then kept only in-frame beta chains. Rows with a matching CDR3 protein are joined into one entry that keeps the most common DNA and genes. The V and J calls were determined by TCRdb, not by the authors. The sample records hundreds of thousands of distinct CDR3 sequences, roughly a quarter of which are singletons. Of the sample, 11% is held by the ten largest clones.

This TCR derives from a woman aged 25 to 45 with Graves' ophthalmopathy. The V and J genes are TRBV2 and TRBJ2-7; too little of a D gene remains to name it. Specimen: blood. The CDR3 corresponds to CASSEVGPLYEQYF. The DNA is as follows: TGTGCCAGCAGTGAAGTGGGTCCCCTCTACGAGCAGTACTTC.